A selection of T cell receptor beta chains follows, all from one sample in a study of T-cell memory formation after mild COVID-19. TCRdb reprocessed the 5' RACE reads via MiXCR and lists one record per CDR3 protein. The profile shows hundreds of thousands of distinct CDR3 sequences, around 17% of them singletons. Sequenced sample: PBMCs or a T cell subset sorted from them (not recorded which). Receptors were obtained from a man aged 18 to 30 who had mild COVID-19 (a few samples of this study predate the infection). Cell type and time point are not known. CDR3s include the opening cysteine and the closing phenylalanine or tryptophan. D genes are given only for firm matches.

j_call,v_call,d_call,cdr3_aa
TRBJ2-4,TRBV5-6,TRBD2,CTSSYPLGGNIQYF
TRBJ1-2,TRBV10-3,.,CAITGGYTF
TRBJ2-1,TRBV7-9,.,CASSPEGRYPGEQFF
TRBJ1-5,TRBV19,TRBD1,CASSGTGANSNQPQHF
TRBJ2-6,TRBV5-1,.,CASSLWGPLTGFSGANVLTF
TRBJ1-1,TRBV20-1,.,CSANPWLTEAFF
TRBJ2-3,TRBV5-1,.,CASSSAVTDTQYF
TRBJ2-1,TRBV10-2,TRBD2,CASSVFPASGGAGGNEQFF
TRBJ1-1,TRBV9,.,CASSVRGDTEAFF
TRBJ1-5,TRBV5-8,.,CASTPQGYSNQPQHF
TRBJ1-6,TRBV25-1,.,CASSEGNNSPLHF
TRBJ2-3,TRBV20-1,.,CSAPIGTGPRTDTQYF
TRBJ2-3,TRBV20-1,.,CSARDQVRTDTQYF
TRBJ2-3,TRBV9,TRBD2,CASSATPKLAGGDTDTQYF
TRBJ1-1,TRBV4-1,.,CASSPRENTEAFF
TRBJ2-7,TRBV9,.,CASSEKSDSLLSYEQYF
TRBJ2-5,TRBV7-9,TRBD1,CASSSGQVQETQYF
TRBJ2-2,TRBV7-2,.,CASSLGRLDLTGELFF
TRBJ2-1,TRBV20-1,.,CSAAVGWNEQFF